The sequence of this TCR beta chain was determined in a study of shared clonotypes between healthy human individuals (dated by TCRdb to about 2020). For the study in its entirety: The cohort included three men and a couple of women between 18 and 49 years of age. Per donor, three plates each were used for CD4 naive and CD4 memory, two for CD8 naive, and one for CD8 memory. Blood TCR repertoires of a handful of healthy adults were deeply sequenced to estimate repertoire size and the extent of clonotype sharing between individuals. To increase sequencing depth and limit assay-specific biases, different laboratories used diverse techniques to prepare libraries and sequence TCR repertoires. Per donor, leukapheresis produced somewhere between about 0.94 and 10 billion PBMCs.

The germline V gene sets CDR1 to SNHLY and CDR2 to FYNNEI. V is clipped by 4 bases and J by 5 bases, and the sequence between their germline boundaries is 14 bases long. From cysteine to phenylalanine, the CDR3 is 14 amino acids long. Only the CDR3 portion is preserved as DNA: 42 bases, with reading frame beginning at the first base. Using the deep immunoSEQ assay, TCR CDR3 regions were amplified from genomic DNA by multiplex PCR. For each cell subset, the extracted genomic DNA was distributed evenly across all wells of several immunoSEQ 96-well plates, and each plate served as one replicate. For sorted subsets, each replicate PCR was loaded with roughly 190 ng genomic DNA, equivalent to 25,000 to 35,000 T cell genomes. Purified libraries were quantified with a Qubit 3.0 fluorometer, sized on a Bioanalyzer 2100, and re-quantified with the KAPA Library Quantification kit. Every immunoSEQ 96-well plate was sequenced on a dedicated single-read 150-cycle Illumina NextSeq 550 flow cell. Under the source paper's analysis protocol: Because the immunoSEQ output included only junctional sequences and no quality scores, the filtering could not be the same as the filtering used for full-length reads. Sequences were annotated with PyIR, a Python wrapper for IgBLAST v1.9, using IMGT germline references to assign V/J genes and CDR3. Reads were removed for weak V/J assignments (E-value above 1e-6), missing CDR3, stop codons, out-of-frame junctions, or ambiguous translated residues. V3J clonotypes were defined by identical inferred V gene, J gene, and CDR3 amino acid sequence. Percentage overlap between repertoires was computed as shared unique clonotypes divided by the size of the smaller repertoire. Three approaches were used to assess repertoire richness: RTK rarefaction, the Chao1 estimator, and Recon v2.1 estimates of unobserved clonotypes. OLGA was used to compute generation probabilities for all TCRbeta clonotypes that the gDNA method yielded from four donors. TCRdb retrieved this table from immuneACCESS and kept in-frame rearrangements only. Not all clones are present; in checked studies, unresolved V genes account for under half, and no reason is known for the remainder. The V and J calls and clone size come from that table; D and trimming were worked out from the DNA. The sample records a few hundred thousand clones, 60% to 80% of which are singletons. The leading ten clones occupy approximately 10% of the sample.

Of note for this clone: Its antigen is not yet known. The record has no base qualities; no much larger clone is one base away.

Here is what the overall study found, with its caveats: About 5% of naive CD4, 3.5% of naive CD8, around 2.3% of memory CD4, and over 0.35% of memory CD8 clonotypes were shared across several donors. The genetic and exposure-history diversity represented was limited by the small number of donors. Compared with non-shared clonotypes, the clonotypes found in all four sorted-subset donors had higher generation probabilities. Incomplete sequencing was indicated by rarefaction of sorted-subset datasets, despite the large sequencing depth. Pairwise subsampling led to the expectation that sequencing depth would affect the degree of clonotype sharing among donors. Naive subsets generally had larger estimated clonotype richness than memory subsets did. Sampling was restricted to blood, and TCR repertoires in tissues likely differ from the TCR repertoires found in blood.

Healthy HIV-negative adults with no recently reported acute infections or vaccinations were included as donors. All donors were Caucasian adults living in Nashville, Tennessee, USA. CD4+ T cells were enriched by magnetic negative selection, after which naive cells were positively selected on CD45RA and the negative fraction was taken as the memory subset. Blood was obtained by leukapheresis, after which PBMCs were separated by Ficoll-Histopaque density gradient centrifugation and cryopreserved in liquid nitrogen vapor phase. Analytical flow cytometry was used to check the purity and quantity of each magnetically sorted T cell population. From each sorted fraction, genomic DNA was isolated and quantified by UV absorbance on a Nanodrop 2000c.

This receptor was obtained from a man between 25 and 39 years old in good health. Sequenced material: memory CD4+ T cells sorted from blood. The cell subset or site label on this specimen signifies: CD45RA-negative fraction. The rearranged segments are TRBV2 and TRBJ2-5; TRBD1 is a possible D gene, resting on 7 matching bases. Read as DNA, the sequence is TGTGCCAGCAGTGGACAGGGAGGAGGGGAGACCCAGTACTTC. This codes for CASSGQGGGETQYF.